Listed below are T cell receptor beta chains from one sample, sequenced in a study of tumor-infiltrating lymphocytes in primary liver carcinoma. TCRdb passed the multiplex PCR reads through MiXCR, listing each CDR3 protein once. The data show fewer than 80,000 distinct CDR3 sequences, roughly 69% seen once. The sequencing input was tumor-adjacent normal liver tissue. All receptors come from a man aged 35 to 55 with primary liver carcinoma and hepatitis B virus infection. CDR3s include the opening cysteine and the closing phenylalanine or tryptophan. D genes are given only for firm matches. The size of a clone is reported for some rows only, either as once, few or many, or as a class for expanded clones.

abundance: NA
j_gene: TRBJ1-1
v_gene: TRBV10-3
d_gene: NA
CDR3aa: CAIGDRTGTEAFF
CDR3nt: TGTGCCATCGGTGATAGGACGGGGACTGAAGCATTCTTT

abundance: NA
j_gene: TRBJ2-1
v_gene: TRBV11-2
d_gene: NA
CDR3aa: CPSSFGATYGQFF
CDR3nt: TGTCCCAGCAGCTTTGGCGCTACCTATGGGCAGTTCTTC

abundance: many
j_gene: TRBJ2-7
v_gene: TRBV6-5
d_gene: NA
CDR3aa: CAAHSGGAYEQYF
CDR3nt: TGTGCCGCCCACTCCGGGGGCGCGTACGAGCAGTACTTC

abundance: NA
j_gene: TRBJ2-1
v_gene: TRBV6-5
d_gene: NA
CDR3aa: CVSSYQTSFNEQFF
CDR3nt: TGTGTCAGCAGTTACCAGACCAGTTTTAATGAGCAGTTCTTC

abundance: once
j_gene: TRBJ2-7
v_gene: TRBV7-9
d_gene: TRBD1
CDR3aa: CASSLYDRRDRETYEQYF
CDR3nt: TGTGCCAGCAGCTTATATGACAGACGGGACAGGGAAACCTACGAGCAATACTTC

abundance: NA
j_gene: TRBJ2-5
v_gene: TRBV13
d_gene: NA
CDR3aa: CGSGRRSEETQYF
CDR3nt: TGTGGCAGCGGCCGTCGATCTGAGGAGACCCAGTACTTC

abundance: NA
j_gene: TRBJ1-6
v_gene: TRBV25-1
d_gene: NA
CDR3aa: CASSGSRGPPLHF
CDR3nt: TGTGCCAGCAGTGGATCTAGGGGTCCACCCCTCCACTTT

abundance: NA
j_gene: TRBJ2-3
v_gene: TRBV20-1
d_gene: NA
CDR3aa: CSVDRTGTDTQYF
CDR3nt: TGCAGTGTGGACAGAACTGGCACAGATACGCAGTATTTT

abundance: NA
j_gene: TRBJ2-1
v_gene: TRBV14
d_gene: TRBD2
CDR3aa: CVRSQFPAGNNEQFF
CDR3nt: TGTGTCAGGAGCCAGTTCCCAGCGGGAAACAATGAGCAGTTCTTC

abundance: NA
j_gene: TRBJ2-2
v_gene: TRBV5-6
d_gene: NA
CDR3aa: CTSSLGEVPTLNTGELFF
CDR3nt: TGTACCAGCAGCCTAGGAGAGGTACCGACCTTGAACACCGGGGAGCTGTTTTTT

abundance: NA
j_gene: TRBJ2-4
v_gene: TRBV24-1
d_gene: NA
CDR3aa: CATSDPRGGSKNIQYF
CDR3nt: TGTGCCACCAGTGATCCGCGAGGAGGGTCCAAAAACATTCAGTACTTT

abundance: NA
j_gene: TRBJ2-7
v_gene: TRBV5-4
d_gene: TRBD1
CDR3aa: CASSPTGTGINGQYF
CDR3nt: TGTGCCAGCAGCCCAACCGGGACAGGGATCAACGGGCAGTACTTC

abundance: many
j_gene: TRBJ2-1
v_gene: TRBV12-3/TRBV12-4
d_gene: NA
CDR3aa: CASSLEAVKGFF
CDR3nt: TGTGCCAGCAGTTTAGAGGCAGTCAAAGGGTTCTTC

abundance: NA
j_gene: TRBJ1-2
v_gene: TRBV6-5
d_gene: NA
CDR3aa: CASSYEQEAFGYGYTF
CDR3nt: TGTGCCAGCAGTTACGAGCAGGAGGCATTTGGCTATGGCTACACCTTC

abundance: NA
j_gene: TRBJ2-1
v_gene: TRBV11-1
d_gene: NA
CDR3aa: CAGSLSTSPNEQFF
CDR3nt: TGTGCCGGCAGTTTAAGTACTAGCCCCAATGAGCAATTCTTC

abundance: NA
j_gene: TRBJ2-3
v_gene: TRBV6-5
d_gene: TRBD2
CDR3aa: CANNPGLAGTDAQYF
CDR3nt: TGTGCCAACAACCCAGGACTAGCGGGAACAGATGCGCAGTATTTT

abundance: NA
j_gene: TRBJ2-1
v_gene: TRBV5-6
d_gene: NA
CDR3aa: CVSSLFGRESYNEQFF
CDR3nt: TGTGTCAGCAGCTTGTTTGGACGGGAGTCCTACAATGAGCAGTTCTTC

abundance: few
j_gene: TRBJ2-2
v_gene: TRBV11-1
d_gene: NA
CDR3aa: CASSLVHFGELFF
CDR3nt: TGTGCCAGCAGCTTAGTTCATTTTGGGGAGCTGTTTTTT

abundance: NA
j_gene: TRBJ2-2
v_gene: TRBV11-2
d_gene: TRBD2
CDR3aa: CARSPSREVIWELFF
CDR3nt: TGTGCCAGGAGCCCCAGTCGGGAGGTAATCTGGGAGTTGTTTTTT

abundance: NA
j_gene: TRBJ2-3
v_gene: TRBV12-3/TRBV12-4
d_gene: TRBD2
CDR3aa: CASGLAGGSTDTQYF
CDR3nt: TGTGCCAGCGGTTTAGCGGGAGGAAGCACAGATACGCAGTATTTT

abundance: NA
j_gene: TRBJ2-1
v_gene: TRBV28
d_gene: TRBD1
CDR3aa: CAGSENVIDRGLDNEQFF
CDR3nt: TGTGCCGGCAGTGAAAACGTTATTGACAGGGGGCTCGACAATGAGCAGTTCTTC

abundance: NA
j_gene: TRBJ2-7
v_gene: TRBV4-3
d_gene: NA
CDR3aa: CASSQDPTGSYEQYF
CDR3nt: TGCGCCAGCAGCCAAGACCCGACAGGCTCCTACGAGCAGTATTTC

abundance: NA
j_gene: TRBJ2-3
v_gene: TRBV4-2
d_gene: TRBD2
CDR3aa: CASSQELAPRTNTQYF
CDR3nt: TGTGCCAGCAGCCAAGAACTAGCGCCACGTACAAATACGCAGTATTTT

abundance: once
j_gene: TRBJ1-2
v_gene: TRBV29-1
d_gene: NA
CDR3aa: CSVSLDGYQYGYTF
CDR3nt: TGCAGCGTTTCACTTGACGGGTACCAGTATGGCTACACCTTC

abundance: NA
j_gene: TRBJ1-1
v_gene: TRBV29-1
d_gene: NA
CDR3aa: CSVEGSGTEAFF
CDR3nt: TGCAGCGTTGAAGGGTCGGGGACTGAAGCTTTCTTT

abundance: NA
j_gene: TRBJ2-6
v_gene: TRBV5-1
d_gene: NA
CDR3aa: CASIPTGANVLTF
CDR3nt: TGCGCCAGCATCCCCACTGGGGCCAACGTCCTGACTTTC

abundance: NA
j_gene: TRBJ2-1
v_gene: TRBV10-2
d_gene: NA
CDR3aa: CACSFGSNEQFF
CDR3nt: TGCGCATGCAGTTTCGGCAGCAATGAGCAGTTCTTC

abundance: NA
j_gene: TRBJ2-3
v_gene: TRBV4-1
d_gene: TRBD2
CDR3aa: CASSLGLGKWDTQYF
CDR3nt: TGCGCCAGCAGCCTCGGACTAGGGAAGTGGGATACGCAGTATTTT

abundance: few
j_gene: TRBJ2-1
v_gene: TRBV7-6
d_gene: TRBD2
CDR3aa: CASSPLAGGSYNEQFF
CDR3nt: TGTGCCAGCAGCCCACTAGCGGGAGGGTCCTACAATGAGCAGTTCTTC

abundance: few
j_gene: TRBJ2-1
v_gene: TRBV19
d_gene: NA
CDR3aa: CASSRGGVSYNEQFF
CDR3nt: TGTGCCAGTAGTAGAGGCGGGGTCTCCTACAATGAGCAGTTCTTC

abundance: NA
j_gene: TRBJ2-2
v_gene: TRBV21-1
d_gene: NA
CDR3aa: CVSSPELCGRYTGELFF
CDR3nt: TGTGTCAGCAGCCCCGAACTGTGCGGGAGGTACACCGGGGAGCTGTTTTTT

abundance: NA
j_gene: TRBJ2-1
v_gene: TRBV11-1
d_gene: NA
CDR3aa: CSSSLAYRAYYNEEFF
CDR3nt: TGTTCCAGCAGCTTAGCGTACAGGGCGTACTACAATGAGGAGTTCTTC

abundance: NA
j_gene: TRBJ2-5
v_gene: TRBV28
d_gene: TRBD2
CDR3aa: CTSSPGLSGNTRETQYF
CDR3nt: TGTACCAGCAGTCCAGGACTTAGCGGGAACACCCGGGAGACCCAGTACTTC